Shown below are 14 T cell receptor beta chains from a single sample sequenced in a study of cytomegalovirus exposure and HLA in healthy donors. Primers for the PCR totalled 60 Vbeta and 13 Jbeta. Profiled with immunoSEQ multiplex PCR; TCRdb holds only in-frame clones, not every one. Of about 160,000 clones listed, roughly 77% are singletons. The sequenced sample was PBMCs. The receptors come from a woman aged 18-29 years in good health and CMV-seronegative.

This chain joins TRBV27 and TRBJ2-7; 7 positions agree with TRBD2. The CDR3 covers 12 residues. The ends lost 7 bases at V and 6 bases at J; junction bases unmatched: 6. Germline loops: CDR1 MNHEY, CDR2 SMNVEV (reference sequence). DNA for the CDR3: TGTGCCAGCACTGGGGCTAGCGGCGAGCAGTACTTC. It encodes CASTGASGEQYF.

The J gene is TRBJ2-7, the V gene TRBV10-3; 10 bases fit TRBD1. V lost 6 bases to trimming and J lost 6 bases; unmatched junction nucleotides: 14. Germline loops: CDR1 ENHRY, CDR2 SYGVKD. The CDR3 loop spans 16 amino acids. Here the CDR3 reads CAIRAGTGALAGEQYF. The DNA of the CDR3 is TGTGCCATCAGGGCCGGGACAGGGGCTCTCGCGGGCGAGCAGTACTTC.

The V call is TRBV18, the J call TRBJ1-1, with TRBD1 identical over 8 bases. This CDR3 has 15 amino acids. CDR1 is KGHSH, CDR2 LQKENI, per germline. The trim removed 1 base at V and 8 bases at J, leaving 9 bases unmatched. CDR3 coding DNA: TGTGCCAGCTCACCACGTCAAAACCGGGACAGGGAAGCTTTCTTT. Its protein product is CASSPRQNRDREAFF.

The rearrangement joins TRBV4-1 to TRBJ2-2; TRBD1 agrees at 7 bases. Germline V lookup: CDR1 MGHRA, CDR2 YSYEKL. The CDR3 has 13 residues. Trimming cost V 6 bases and J 8 bases; bases outside gene matches: 6. The CDR3 sequence is CASSRQGRGELFF. The CDR3 DNA reads as TGCGCCAGCAGTCGACAGGGAAGGGGGGAGCTGTTTTTT.

Written as DNA, the CDR3 is TGCGCCAGCAGCCACGGACAGGGTCCATACGAGCAGTACTTC. It translates to CASSHGQGPYEQYF. This chain links TRBV5-1 with TRBJ2-7, with TRBD1 identical over 8 bases. This CDR3 is built from 14 residues. The trim removed 4 bases at V and 4 bases at J, leaving 7 bases unmatched. Germline CDR1 and CDR2: SGHRS and YFSETQ.

This clone was detected only once. The rearrangement links TRBV5-6 to TRBJ1-2, with 7 bases identical to TRBD1. The ends lost 0 bases at V and 0 bases at J; junction bases unmatched: 5. Germline V gene data show CDR1 as SGHDT and CDR2 as YYEEEE. This CDR3 spans 16 amino acids. As DNA, the CDR3 is TGTGCCAGCAGCTTGGGCCCAGGGGGAGCTAACTATGGCTACACCTTC. Residues: CASSLGPGGANYGYTF.

This clone was seen a single time. CDR3 nucleotides: TGTGCCAGCACCCGACGCGAGTCTAGCGGGACCCCCCTTTACAATGAGCAGTTCTTC. Translated: CASTRRESSGTPLYNEQFF. The chain combines TRBV7-9 with TRBJ2-1; 9 bases agree with TRBD2. The germline V gene encodes CDR1 SEHNR and CDR2 FQNEAQ (reference sequence). The trim removed 7 bases at V and 4 bases at J, leaving 20 bases unmatched. The CDR3 has 19 residues.

The chain links TRBV9 to TRBJ1-3; TRBD1 matches 10 bases. The germline V gene encodes CDR1 SGDLS and CDR2 YYNGEE. The CDR3 has 15 amino acids. V lost 2 bases, J lost 7 bases, and 6 bases stayed unmatched. DNA for the CDR3: TGTGCCAGCAGCGTTGGACAGGGGGTTACCAACACCATATATTTT. Its translation: CASSVGQGVTNTIYF.

The J gene is TRBJ2-7, the V gene TRBV27, with TRBD2 matching over 8 bases. From germline, CDR1 is MNHEY and CDR2 SMNVEV (reference sequence). V trimming: 5 bases; J trimming: 4 bases; junction bases outside the gene matches: 13. CDR3 length: 16 amino acids. The CDR3 is CASSTYGGEYGYEQYF. The CDR3 nucleotides read TGTGCCAGCAGTACCTACGGGGGGGAGTATGGTTACGAGCAGTACTTC.

The genes are TRBV11-2 and TRBJ1-6; D gene ambiguous. Germline CDR1 SGHAT, CDR2 FQNNGV. Trimming shortened V by 2 bases and J by 13 bases, and 12 bases separated the two germline ends. The CDR3 has 13 amino acids. CDR3 in DNA: TGTGCCAGCAGCTTAACGGGGTCGGGTCCCCTCCACTTT. It specifies CASSLTGSGPLHF. Variable domain in full (rest from reference TRBV11-2 and TRBJ1-6): EAGVAQSPRYKIIEKRQSVAFWCNPISGHATLYWYQQILGQGPKLLIQFQNNGVVDDSQLPKDRFSAERLKGVDSTLKIQPAKLEDSAVYLCASSLTGSGPLHFGNGTRLTVT.

This clone was seen only a few times. The chain has TRBV11-2 and TRBJ1-2; unclear D gene. The CDR3 has 14 amino acids. From germline, CDR1 is SGHAT and CDR2 FQNNGV. V lost 1 base, J lost 4 bases, and 10 bases lay in between. For the CDR3, the DNA is TGTGCCAGCAGCTTAGCAGGCACAGCCTATGGCTACACCTTC. Translating gives CASSLAGTAYGYTF. The full variable domain, with the rest looked up from reference TRBV11-2 and TRBJ1-2, is EAGVAQSPRYKIIEKRQSVAFWCNPISGHATLYWYQQILGQGPKLLIQFQNNGVVDDSQLPKDRFSAERLKGVDSTLKIQPAKLEDSAVYLCASSLAGTAYGYTFGSGTRLTVV.

The V gene is TRBV6-1, the J gene TRBJ1-5, with unresolved D. This CDR3 contains 16 residues. Trimming left V 2 bases short and J 2 bases short, with 13 bases between. CDR1 and CDR2 (germline): MNHNS, SASEGT. This chain's CDR3 is CASSESRGGRNQPQHF. CDR3 nucleotides: TGTGCCAGCAGTGAATCGCGGGGAGGTCGCAATCAGCCCCAGCATTTT.

The rearrangement joins TRBV11-2 to TRBJ1-1, with no clear D. The V gene lost 1 base and the J gene lost 1 base, with 4 bases spanning the gap. Germline V gene lookup returns CDR1 SGHAT and CDR2 FQNNGV. There are 13 residues in the CDR3. The CDR3 nucleotides are TGTGCCAGCAGCTTAGGCAGGAACACTGAAGCTTTCTTT. Translated, it gives CASSLGRNTEAFF.

This rearrangement joins TRBV5-4 to TRBJ2-5; 7 bases align to TRBD2. The CDR3 spans 15 residues. Trimming took 1 base from V and 2 from J; bases not matched to a gene: 5. The germline CDR1 and CDR2 sequences are SGHNT and YYREEE (reference sequence). As DNA, the CDR3 is TGTGCCAGCAGCTTGTATGGGGGACTACAAGAGACCCAGTACTTC. The encoded protein is CASSLYGGLQETQYF.